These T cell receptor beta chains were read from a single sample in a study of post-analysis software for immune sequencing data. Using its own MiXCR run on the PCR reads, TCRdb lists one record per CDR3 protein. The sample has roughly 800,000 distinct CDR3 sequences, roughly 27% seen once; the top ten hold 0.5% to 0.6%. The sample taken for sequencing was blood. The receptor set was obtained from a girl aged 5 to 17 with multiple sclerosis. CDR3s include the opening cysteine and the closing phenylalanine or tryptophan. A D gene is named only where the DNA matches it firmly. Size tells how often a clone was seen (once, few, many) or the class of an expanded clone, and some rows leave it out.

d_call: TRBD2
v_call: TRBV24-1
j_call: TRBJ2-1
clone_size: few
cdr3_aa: CATSDLQGLAGAYNEQFF
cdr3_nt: TGTGCCACCAGTGATTTGCAGGGTCTAGCGGGGGCCTACAATGAGCAGTTCTTC

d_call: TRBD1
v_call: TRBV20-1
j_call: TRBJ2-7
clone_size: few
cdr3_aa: CSANGQGRYEQYF
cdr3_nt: TGCAGTGCTAACGGACAGGGTCGGTACGAGCAGTACTTC

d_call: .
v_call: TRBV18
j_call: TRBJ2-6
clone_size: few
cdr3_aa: CASSLWSSGANVLTF
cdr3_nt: TGTGCCAGCTCACTTTGGAGCTCTGGGGCCAACGTCCTGACTTTC

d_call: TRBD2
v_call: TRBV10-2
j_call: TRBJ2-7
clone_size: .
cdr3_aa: CASSRGTSGRARYEQYF
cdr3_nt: TGCGCCAGCAGCCGGGGGACTAGCGGGAGGGCTCGGTACGAGCAGTACTTC

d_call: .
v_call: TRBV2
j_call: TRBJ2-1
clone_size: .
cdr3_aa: CARSRSSNEQFF
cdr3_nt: TGTGCCCGCAGTAGAAGTAGCAATGAGCAGTTCTTC

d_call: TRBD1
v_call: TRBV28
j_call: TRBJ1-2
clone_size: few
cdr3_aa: CASRPLGDSYGYTF
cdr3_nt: TGTGCCAGCAGGCCTCTGGGGGACAGCTATGGCTACACCTTC

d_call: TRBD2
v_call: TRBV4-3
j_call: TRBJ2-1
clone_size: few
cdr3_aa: CASSQAGAGGRYNEQFF
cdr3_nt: TGCGCCAGCAGCCAAGCCGGGGCGGGAGGACGCTACAATGAGCAGTTCTTC

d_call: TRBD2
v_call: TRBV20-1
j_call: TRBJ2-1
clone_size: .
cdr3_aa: CSAERPGTSGRDGEQFF
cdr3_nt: TGCAGTGCCGAGCGCCCTGGGACTAGCGGGAGGGACGGTGAGCAGTTCTTC

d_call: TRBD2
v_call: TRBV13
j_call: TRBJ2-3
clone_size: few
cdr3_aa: CASSLGLAVTDTQYF
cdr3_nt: TGTGCCAGCAGCTTGGGACTAGCGGTCACAGATACGCAGTATTTT

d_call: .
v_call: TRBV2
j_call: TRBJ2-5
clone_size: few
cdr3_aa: CASRTGTETTQYF
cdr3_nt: TGTGCCAGCAGAACCGGGACTGAGACTACCCAGTACTTC

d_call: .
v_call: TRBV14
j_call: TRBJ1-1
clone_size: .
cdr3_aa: CASSQDRGGWNTEAFF
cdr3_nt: TGTGCCAGCAGCCAAGATAGAGGGGGATGGAACACTGAAGCTTTCTTT

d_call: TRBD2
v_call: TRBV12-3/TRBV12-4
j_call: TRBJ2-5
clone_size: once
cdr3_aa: CASSFSGGEAETQYF
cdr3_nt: TGTGCCAGCAGTTTTAGCGGGGGCGAGGCAGAGACCCAGTACTTC

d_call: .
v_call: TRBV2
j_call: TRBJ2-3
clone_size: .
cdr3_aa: CASSEKLAGSWVDTQYF
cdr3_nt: TGTGCCAGCAGTGAGAAACTAGCCGGAAGTTGGGTAGATACGCAGTATTTT

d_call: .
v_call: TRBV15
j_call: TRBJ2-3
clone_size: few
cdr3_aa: CATSISSGSTDTQYF
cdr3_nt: TGTGCCACCAGCATATCGTCCGGAAGCACAGATACGCAGTATTTT

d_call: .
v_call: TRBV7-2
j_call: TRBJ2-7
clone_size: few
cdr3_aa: CASSPRASDEQYF
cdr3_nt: TGTGCCAGCAGTCCCAGGGCTAGCGACGAGCAGTACTTC

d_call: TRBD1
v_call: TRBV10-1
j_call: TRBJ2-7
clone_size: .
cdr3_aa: CASNSQGAQGEQYF
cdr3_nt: TGCGCCAGTAACTCTCAGGGGGCGCAAGGCGAGCAGTACTTC

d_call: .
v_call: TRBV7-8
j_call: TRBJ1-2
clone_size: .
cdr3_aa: CASSLATGLLVYGYTF
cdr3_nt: TGTGCCAGCAGCTTAGCCACAGGGCTCCTGGTCTATGGCTACACCTTC

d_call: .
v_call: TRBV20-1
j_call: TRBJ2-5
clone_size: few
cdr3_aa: CSARGTAPQETQYF
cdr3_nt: TGCAGTGCTAGAGGGACTGCCCCCCAGGAGACCCAGTACTTC

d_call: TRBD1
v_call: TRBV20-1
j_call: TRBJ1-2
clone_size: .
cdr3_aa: CSAPDRVLPGYTF
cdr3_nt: TGCAGTGCCCCTGACAGGGTCCTGCCTGGCTACACCTTC

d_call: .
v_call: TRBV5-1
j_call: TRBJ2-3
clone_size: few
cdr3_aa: CASAIGVTDTQYF
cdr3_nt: TGCGCCAGCGCGATAGGGGTAACAGATACGCAGTATTTT

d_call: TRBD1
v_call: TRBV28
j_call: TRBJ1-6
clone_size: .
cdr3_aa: CASSRRQGTYNSPLHF
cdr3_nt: TGTGCCAGCAGTCGCCGACAGGGGACCTATAATTCACCCCTCCACTTT

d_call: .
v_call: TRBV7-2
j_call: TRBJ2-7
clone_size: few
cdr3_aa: CASSNRDPHEQYF
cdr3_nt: TGTGCCAGCAGTAATCGGGACCCCCACGAGCAGTACTTC

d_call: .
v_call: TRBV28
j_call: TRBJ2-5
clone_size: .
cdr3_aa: CASSFRRQGTQYF
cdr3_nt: TGTGCCAGCAGTTTTCGCCGGCAAGGGACCCAGTACTTC

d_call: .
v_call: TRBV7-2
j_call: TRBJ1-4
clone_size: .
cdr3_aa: CASSSDSGADEKLFF
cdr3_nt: TGTGCCAGCAGCTCGGATTCTGGGGCAGATGAAAAACTGTTTTTT

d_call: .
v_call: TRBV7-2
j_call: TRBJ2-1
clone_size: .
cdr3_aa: CASRVQLTDEQFF
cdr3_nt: TGTGCCAGCAGAGTCCAGTTGACTGATGAGCAGTTCTTC

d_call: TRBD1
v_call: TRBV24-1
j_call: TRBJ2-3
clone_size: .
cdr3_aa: CATSEPGQGAGDTQYF
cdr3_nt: TGTGCCACCAGTGAACCGGGACAGGGGGCCGGAGATACGCAGTATTTT

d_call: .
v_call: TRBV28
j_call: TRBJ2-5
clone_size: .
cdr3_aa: CASGETGTQETQYF
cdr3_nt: TGTGCCAGCGGGGAAACCGGGACTCAAGAGACCCAGTACTTC

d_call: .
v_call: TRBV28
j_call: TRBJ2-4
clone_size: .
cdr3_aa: CASSLGTLLRQYF
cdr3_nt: TGTGCCAGCAGTTTAGGGACTCTTTTAAGGCAGTACTTC

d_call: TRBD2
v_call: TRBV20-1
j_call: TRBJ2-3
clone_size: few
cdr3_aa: CRGGEDTDTQYF
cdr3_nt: TGCAGGGGAGGGGAGGATACAGATACGCAGTATTTT

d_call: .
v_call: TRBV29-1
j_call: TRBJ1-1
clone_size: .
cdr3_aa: CSVGAGYSNTEAFF
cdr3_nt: TGCAGCGTTGGGGCAGGGTATAGCAACACTGAAGCTTTCTTT

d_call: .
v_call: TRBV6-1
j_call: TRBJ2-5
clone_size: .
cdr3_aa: CASSERQSSYERYF
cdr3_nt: TGTGCCAGCAGTGAACGACAGTCCTCCTACGAGCGGTACTTC

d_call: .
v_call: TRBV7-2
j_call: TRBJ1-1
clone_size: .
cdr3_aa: CASSTLGTEAFF
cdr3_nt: TGTGCCAGCAGCACCTTGGGCACTGAAGCTTTCTTT

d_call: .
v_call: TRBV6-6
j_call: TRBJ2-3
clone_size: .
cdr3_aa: CASTERSGSTDTQYF
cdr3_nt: TGTGCCAGCACCGAACGGAGCGGAAGCACAGATACGCAGTATTTT

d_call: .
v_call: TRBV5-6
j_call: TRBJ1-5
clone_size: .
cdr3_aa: CASSLTGRASNQPQHF
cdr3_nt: TGTGCCAGCAGCTTGACGGGCCGCGCCAGCAATCAGCCCCAGCATTTT

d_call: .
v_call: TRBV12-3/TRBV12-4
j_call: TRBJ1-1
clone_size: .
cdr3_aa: CASSFIHQGNTEAFF
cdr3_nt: TGTGCCAGCAGTTTCATCCATCAGGGGAACACTGAAGCTTTCTTT

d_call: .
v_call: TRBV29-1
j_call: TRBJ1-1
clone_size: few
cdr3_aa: CSALGRAGLGAEAFF
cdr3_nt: TGCAGCGCCTTGGGACGTGCGGGGCTAGGCGCTGAAGCTTTCTTT

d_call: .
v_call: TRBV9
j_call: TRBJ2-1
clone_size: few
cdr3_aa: CASTHPRVGDYNEQFF
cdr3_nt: TGTGCCAGCACCCACCCCAGGGTCGGAGACTACAATGAGCAGTTCTTC

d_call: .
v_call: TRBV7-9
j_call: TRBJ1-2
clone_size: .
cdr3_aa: CASSNGHPNYGYTF
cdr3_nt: TGTGCCAGCAGCAACGGACACCCAAACTATGGCTACACCTTC

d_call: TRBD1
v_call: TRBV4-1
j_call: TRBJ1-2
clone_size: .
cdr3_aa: CASSQGRARGQDGYTF
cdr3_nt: TGCGCCAGCAGCCAAGGTCGCGCCAGGGGGCAGGATGGCTACACCTTC

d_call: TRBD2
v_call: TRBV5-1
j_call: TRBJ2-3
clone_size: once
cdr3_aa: CASSLHASRPTSGIDTQYF
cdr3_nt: TGCGCCAGCAGCTTACACGCGAGCCGCCCGACTAGCGGCATAGATACGCAGTATTTT

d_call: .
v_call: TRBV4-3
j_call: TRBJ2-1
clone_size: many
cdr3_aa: CASSQDPRVEYNEQFF
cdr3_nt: TGCGCCAGCAGCCAAGATCCGAGAGTTGAGTACAATGAGCAGTTCTTC

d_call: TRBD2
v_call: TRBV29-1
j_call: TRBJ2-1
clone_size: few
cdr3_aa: CSVVSGLAGETLYDEQFF
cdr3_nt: TGCAGCGTGGTATCGGGACTAGCGGGAGAGACCCTCTACGATGAGCAGTTCTTC

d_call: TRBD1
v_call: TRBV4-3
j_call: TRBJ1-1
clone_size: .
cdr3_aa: CASSQDRGQEAFF
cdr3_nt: TGCGCCAGCAGCCAAGATCGGGGACAGGAAGCTTTCTTT

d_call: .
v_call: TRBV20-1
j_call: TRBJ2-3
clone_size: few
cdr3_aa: CSAYGKSTDTQYF
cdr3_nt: TGCAGTGCTTATGGGAAATCCACAGATACGCAGTATTTT

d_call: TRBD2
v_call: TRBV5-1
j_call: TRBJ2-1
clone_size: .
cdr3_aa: CASSRRRASGGHEQFF
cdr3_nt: TGCGCCAGCAGCAGGAGGAGGGCTAGCGGGGGCCATGAGCAGTTCTTC

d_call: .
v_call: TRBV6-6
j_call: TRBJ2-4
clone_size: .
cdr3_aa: CASRGAVAKNIQYF
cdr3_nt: TGTGCCAGCAGGGGGGCCGTAGCCAAAAACATTCAGTACTTC

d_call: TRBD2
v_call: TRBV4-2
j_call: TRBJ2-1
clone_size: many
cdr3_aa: CASSHVPSGGPNNEQFF
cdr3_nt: TGTGCCAGCAGCCACGTCCCTAGCGGGGGCCCAAACAATGAGCAGTTCTTC

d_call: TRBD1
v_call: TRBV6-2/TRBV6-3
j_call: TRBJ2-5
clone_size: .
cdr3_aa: CASSYYRDRRQETQYF
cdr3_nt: TGTGCCAGCAGTTACTATCGGGACAGGAGACAAGAGACCCAGTACTTC

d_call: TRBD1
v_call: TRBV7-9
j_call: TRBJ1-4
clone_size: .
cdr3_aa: CASSPQADRGELFF
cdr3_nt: TGTGCCAGCAGCCCACAGGCGGACAGGGGGGAACTGTTTTTT

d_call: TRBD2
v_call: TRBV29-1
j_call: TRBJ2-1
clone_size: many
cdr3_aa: CSPSGLADYNEQFF
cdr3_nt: TGCAGCCCTTCGGGACTAGCGGATTACAATGAGCAGTTCTTC

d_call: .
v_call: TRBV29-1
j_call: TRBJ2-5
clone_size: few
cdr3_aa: CSLIPGPREETQYF
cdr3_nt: TGCAGCCTCATCCCGGGACCCCGAGAAGAGACCCAGTACTTC

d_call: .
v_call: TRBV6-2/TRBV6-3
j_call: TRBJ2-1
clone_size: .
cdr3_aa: CASTKGREQFF
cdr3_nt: TGTGCCAGCACTAAAGGGAGGGAGCAGTTCTTC

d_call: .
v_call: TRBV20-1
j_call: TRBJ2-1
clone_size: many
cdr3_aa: CSAGRYNEQFF
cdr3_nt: TGCAGTGCTGGAAGGTACAATGAGCAGTTCTTC

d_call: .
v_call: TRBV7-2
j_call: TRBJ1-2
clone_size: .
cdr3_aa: CASSSSTYGYTF
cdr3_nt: TGTGCCAGCAGCTCTAGCACCTATGGCTACACCTTC

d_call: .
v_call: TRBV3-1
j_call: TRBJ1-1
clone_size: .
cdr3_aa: CACSHRRNTEAFF
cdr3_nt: TGTGCCTGCAGCCACCGGAGGAACACTGAAGCTTTCTTT